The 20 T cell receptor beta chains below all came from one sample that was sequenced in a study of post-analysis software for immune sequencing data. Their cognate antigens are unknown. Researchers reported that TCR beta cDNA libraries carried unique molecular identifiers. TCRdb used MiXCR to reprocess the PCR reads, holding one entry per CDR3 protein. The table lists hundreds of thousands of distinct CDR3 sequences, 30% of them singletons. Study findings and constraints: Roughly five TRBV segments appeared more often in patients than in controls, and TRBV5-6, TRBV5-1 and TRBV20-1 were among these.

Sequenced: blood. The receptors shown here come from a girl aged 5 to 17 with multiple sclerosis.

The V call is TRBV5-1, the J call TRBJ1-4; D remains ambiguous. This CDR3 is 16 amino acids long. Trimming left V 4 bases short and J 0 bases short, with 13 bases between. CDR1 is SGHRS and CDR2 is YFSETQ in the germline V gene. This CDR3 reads CASSLQSSATNEKLFF. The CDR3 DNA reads TGCGCCAGCAGCCTTCAAAGCAGTGCAACTAATGAAAAACTGTTTTTT.

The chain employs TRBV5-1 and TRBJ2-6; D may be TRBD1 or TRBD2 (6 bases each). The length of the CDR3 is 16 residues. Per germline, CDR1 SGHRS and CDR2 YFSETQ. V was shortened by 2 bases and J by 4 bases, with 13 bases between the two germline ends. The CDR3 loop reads CASSFPGASGANVLTF. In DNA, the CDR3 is TGCGCCAGCAGCTTTCCGGGGGCTTCGGGGGCCAACGTCCTGACTTTC.

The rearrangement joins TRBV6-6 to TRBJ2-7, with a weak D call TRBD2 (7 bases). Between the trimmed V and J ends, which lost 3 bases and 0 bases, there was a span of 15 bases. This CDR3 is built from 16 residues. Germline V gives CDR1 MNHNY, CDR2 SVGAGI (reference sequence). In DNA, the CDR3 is TGTGCCAGCAGTTATTTCGCGGGGGCGAGCTCCTACGAGCAGTACTTC. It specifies CASSYFAGASSYEQYF.

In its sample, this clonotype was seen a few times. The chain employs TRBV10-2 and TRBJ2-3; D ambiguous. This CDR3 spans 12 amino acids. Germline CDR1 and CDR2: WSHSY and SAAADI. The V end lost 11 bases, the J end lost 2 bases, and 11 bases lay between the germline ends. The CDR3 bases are TGCGCCTCCGGCGCGTCCACAGATACGCAGTATTTT. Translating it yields CASGASTDTQYF.

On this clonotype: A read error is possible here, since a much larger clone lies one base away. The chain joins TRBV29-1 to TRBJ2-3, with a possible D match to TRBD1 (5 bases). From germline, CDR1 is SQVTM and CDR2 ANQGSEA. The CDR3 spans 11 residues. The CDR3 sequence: CSVVSTGTQYF. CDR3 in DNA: TGCAGCGTTGTCAGCACAGGTACGCAGTATTTT.

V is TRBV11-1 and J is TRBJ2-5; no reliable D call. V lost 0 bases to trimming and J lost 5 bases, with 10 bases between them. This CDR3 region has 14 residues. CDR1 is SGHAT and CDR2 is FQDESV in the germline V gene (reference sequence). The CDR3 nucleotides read TGTGCCAGCAGCTTAGCGGTCCCTGTGGAGACCCAGTACTTC. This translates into CASSLAVPVETQYF.

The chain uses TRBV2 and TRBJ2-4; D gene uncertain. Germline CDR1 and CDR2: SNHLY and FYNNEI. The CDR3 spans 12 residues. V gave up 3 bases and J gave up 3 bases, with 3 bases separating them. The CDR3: CASSDGKNIQYF. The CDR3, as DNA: TGTGCCAGCAGTGATGGCAAAAACATTCAGTACTTC.

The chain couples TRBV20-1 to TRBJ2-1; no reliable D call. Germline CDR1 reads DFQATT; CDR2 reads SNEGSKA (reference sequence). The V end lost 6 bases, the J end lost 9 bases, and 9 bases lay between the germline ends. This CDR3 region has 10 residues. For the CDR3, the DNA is TGCAGTGCCGAGACTGTTGAGCAGTTCTTC. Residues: CSAETVEQFF.

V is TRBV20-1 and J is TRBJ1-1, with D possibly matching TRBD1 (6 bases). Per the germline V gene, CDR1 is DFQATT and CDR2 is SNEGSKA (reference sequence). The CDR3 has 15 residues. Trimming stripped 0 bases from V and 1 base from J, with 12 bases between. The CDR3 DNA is TGCAGTGCTAGAGAGCGACAGGTAGCGAACACTGAAGCTTTCTTT. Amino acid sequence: CSARERQVANTEAFF.

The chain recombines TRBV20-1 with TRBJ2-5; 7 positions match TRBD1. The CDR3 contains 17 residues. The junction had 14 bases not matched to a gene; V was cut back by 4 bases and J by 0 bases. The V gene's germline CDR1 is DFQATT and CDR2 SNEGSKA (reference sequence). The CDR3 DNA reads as TGCAGTGCTAACTCCCCGGGACAGAGCACGTACCAAGAGACCCAGTACTTC. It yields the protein CSANSPGQSTYQETQYF.

The CDR3 protein is CASARDFIGNEQYF. CDR3 coding DNA: TGTGCCAGCGCTAGGGACTTTATCGGTAACGAGCAGTACTTC. The V call is TRBV6-1, the J call TRBJ2-7; weak D call: TRBD2 (6 bases). The CDR3 is 14 residues long. V lost 8 bases, J lost 5 bases, and 19 bases lay in between. Germline-derived CDR1 and CDR2 are MNHNS and SASEGT.

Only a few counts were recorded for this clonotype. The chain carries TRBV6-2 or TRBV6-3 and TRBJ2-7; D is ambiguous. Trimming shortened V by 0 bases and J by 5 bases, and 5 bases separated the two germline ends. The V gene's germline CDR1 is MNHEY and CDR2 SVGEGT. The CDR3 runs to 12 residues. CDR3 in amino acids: CASSYSTNEQYF. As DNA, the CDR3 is TGTGCCAGCAGTTACTCGACGAACGAGCAGTACTTC.

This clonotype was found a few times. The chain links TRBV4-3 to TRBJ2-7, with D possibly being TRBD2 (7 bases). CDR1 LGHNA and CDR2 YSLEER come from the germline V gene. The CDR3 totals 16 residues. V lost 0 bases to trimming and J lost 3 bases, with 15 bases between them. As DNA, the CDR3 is TGCGCCAGCAGCCAAGATAGGGGGGGGATCCACTACGAGCAGTACTTC. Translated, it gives CASSQDRGGIHYEQYF.

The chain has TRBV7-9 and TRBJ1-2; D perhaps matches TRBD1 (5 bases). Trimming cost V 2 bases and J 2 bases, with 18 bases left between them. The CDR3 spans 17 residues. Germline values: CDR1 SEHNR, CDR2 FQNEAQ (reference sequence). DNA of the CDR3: TGTGCCAGCAGCTTATATGGGGGACCGAGTTTAAACTATGGCTACACCTTC. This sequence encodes CASSLYGGPSLNYGYTF.

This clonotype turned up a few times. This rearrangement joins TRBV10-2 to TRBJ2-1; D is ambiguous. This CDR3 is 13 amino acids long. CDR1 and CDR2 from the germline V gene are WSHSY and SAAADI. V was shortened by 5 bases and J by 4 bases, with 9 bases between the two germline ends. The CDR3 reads CASSRGWYNEQFF. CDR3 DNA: TGCGCCAGCAGTCGCGGTTGGTACAATGAGCAGTTCTTC.

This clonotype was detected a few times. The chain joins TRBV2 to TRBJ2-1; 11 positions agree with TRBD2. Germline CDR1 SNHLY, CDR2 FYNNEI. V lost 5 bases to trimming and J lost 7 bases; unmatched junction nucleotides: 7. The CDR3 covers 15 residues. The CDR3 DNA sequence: TGTGCCAGCAGTTTCACTAGCGGGGGAGGAAATGAGCAGTTCTTC. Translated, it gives CASSFTSGGGNEQFF. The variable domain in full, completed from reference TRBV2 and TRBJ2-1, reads EPEVTQTPSHQVTQMGQEVILRCVPISNHLYFYWYRQILGQKVEFLVSFYNNEISEKSEIFDDQFSVERPDGSNFTLKIRSTKLEDSAMYFCASSFTSGGGNEQFFGPGTRLTVL.

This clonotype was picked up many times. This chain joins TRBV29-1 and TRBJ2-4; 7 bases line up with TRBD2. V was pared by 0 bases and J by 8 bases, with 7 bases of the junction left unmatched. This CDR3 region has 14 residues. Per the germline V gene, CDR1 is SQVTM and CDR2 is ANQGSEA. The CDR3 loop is CSVEEPGGSDIQYF. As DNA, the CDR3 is TGCAGCGTTGAAGAGCCGGGGGGTTCAGACATTCAGTACTTC.

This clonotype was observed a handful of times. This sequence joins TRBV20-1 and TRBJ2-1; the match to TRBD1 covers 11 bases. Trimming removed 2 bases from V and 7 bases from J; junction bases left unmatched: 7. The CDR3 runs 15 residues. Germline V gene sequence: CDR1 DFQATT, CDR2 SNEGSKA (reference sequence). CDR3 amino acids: CSARTGTGGLNEQFF. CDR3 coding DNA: TGCAGTGCTAGAACCGGGACAGGGGGTTTGAATGAGCAGTTCTTC.

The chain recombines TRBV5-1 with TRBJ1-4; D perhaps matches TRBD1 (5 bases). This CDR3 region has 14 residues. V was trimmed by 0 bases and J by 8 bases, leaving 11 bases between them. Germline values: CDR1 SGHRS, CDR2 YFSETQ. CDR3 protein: CASSLAGREEKLFF. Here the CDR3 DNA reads TGCGCCAGCAGCTTGGCGGGGCGTGAAGAAAAACTGTTTTTT.

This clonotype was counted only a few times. The CDR3 loop reads CAILRGDTQYF. The CDR3 bases are TGTGCCATCCTTCGTGGAGATACGCAGTATTTT. The chain couples TRBV10-3 to TRBJ2-3; D is unclear. The V end was cut by 8 bases, the J end by 5 bases, with 8 bases between. Germline CDR1 ENHRY, CDR2 SYGVKD. This CDR3 is 11 amino acids long.